The 23 T cell receptor beta chains below were found in one sample sequenced in a study of beta chain features in type 1 diabetes. Their specific antigens are unknown. The study, taken as a whole, reports: Among all four CD4+ subsets, Type 1 diabetes patients had TCRB CDR3s that were moderately but significantly shorter.

TCRB transcripts that were expressed got sequenced, as all of the isolated RNA had been reverse transcribed. Sequenced by immunoSEQ multiplex PCR; TCRdb stores in-frame clones only, minus some. The sample yields about 160,000 clones, 10% seen once. Sequences were obtained from central memory CD4+ T cells from blood. Receptors were obtained from a man between 25 and 39 years old with type 1 diabetes.

The chain combines TRBV6-5 with TRBJ2-6; D remains unclear. V lost 0 bases to trimming and J lost 1 base, with 7 bases between them. Looked up from germline, CDR1 is MNHEY and CDR2 is SVGAGI. The CDR3 extends over 16 amino acids. CDR3: CASSYSFESGANVLTF. In DNA form, the CDR3 reads TGTGCCAGCAGTTACTCGTTTGAGTCTGGGGCCAACGTCCTGACTTTC.

Ten or more counts support this clone. The V and J genes are TRBV28 and TRBJ2-4; TRBD1 aligns across 12 bases. Germline CDR1 and CDR2: MDHEN and SYDVKM. Trimming took 4 bases from V and 8 from J; bases not matched to a gene: 3. This CDR3 is 14 amino acids long. CDR3 in amino acids: CASSSGQGADIQYF. In DNA, the CDR3 is TGTGCCAGCAGTTCGGGACAGGGGGCTGACATTCAGTACTTC.

The V call is TRBV7-9, the J call TRBJ2-1; tentatively, D is TRBD1 (5 bases). Germline CDR1 SEHNR, CDR2 FQNEAQ (reference sequence). There are 17 residues in the CDR3. V gave up 5 bases and J gave up 0 bases, with 17 bases separating them. CDR3 loop: CASSLQGAFSSYNEQFF. The CDR3 DNA sequence: TGTGCCAGCAGCCTCCAAGGGGCGTTCAGCTCCTACAATGAGCAGTTCTTC.

This clone was seen a few times. This chain links TRBV21-1 with TRBJ2-2; TRBD2 is the table's D call and was not checked against the DNA. TRBV21-1 is reported as a pseudogene. This CDR3 has 17 amino acids. The CDR3, as DNA: TGTGCCAGCAGCAAAGAGGGGCCTAGCGGGAGAGGCGGGGAGCTGTTTTTT. Protein: CASSKEGPSGRGGELFF.

This clone was recorded a few times. The chain combines TRBV5-1 with TRBJ2-3, with 8 bases identical to TRBD1. This CDR3 is 13 amino acids long. CDR1 is SGHRS, CDR2 YFSETQ, per germline. Germline trimming cut 4 bases from V and 11 bases from J; bases unmatched to any gene: 9. The CDR3 spells CASSTDGQGRQYF. The DNA for the CDR3 is TGCGCCAGCAGCACCGATGGACAGGGTAGGCAGTATTTT. The variable domain in full, with the rest retrieved from reference TRBV5-1 and TRBJ2-3, is KAGVTQTPRYLIKTRGQQVTLSCSPISGHRSVSWYQQTPGQGLQFLFEYFSETQRNKGNFPGRFSGRQFSNSRSEMNVSTLELGDSALYLCASSTDGQGRQYFGPGTRLTVL.

In this sample, this clone turned up a few times. The gene calls are TRBV7-3 and TRBJ2-7, with 9 nucleotides matching TRBD2. V gave up 4 bases and J gave up 3 bases; unmatched junction bases: 7. Germline values: CDR1 SGHTA, CDR2 FQGTGA. CDR3 length equals 15 residues. The CDR3 region is CASSSTTSGYYEQYF. The CDR3 nucleotides are TGTGCCAGCAGCTCAACGACTAGCGGATACTACGAGCAGTACTTC.

The chain carries TRBV28 and TRBJ1-4, with D tentatively TRBD1 (6 bases). Germline CDR1 MDHEN, CDR2 SYDVKM. V lost 1 base and J lost 8, with 11 bases in between. The CDR3 is 14 amino acids. CDR3 sequence: CASSLSRDREKLFF. The CDR3 nucleotides are TGTGCCAGCAGTTTATCCCGAGACAGGGAAAAACTGTTTTTT.

For this clone: This specimen includes other DNA sequences encoding the same CDR3. This chain joins TRBV7-2 and TRBJ2-1; 9 nucleotides line up with TRBD2. The CDR3 runs 15 residues. J was trimmed by 3 bases and V by 1 base; bases with no gene match: 1. Germline CDR1 and CDR2: SGHTA and FQGNSA. The CDR3 here is CASSLGSGSYNEQFF. The CDR3 bases are TGTGCCAGCAGCTTAGGTAGCGGGAGCTACAATGAGCAGTTCTTC.

This chain links TRBV4-3 with TRBJ2-2; the match to TRBD2 covers 10 bases. The germline V gene has CDR1 LGHNA and CDR2 YSLEER. The CDR3 has 17 amino acids. The trim removed 0 bases at V and 7 bases at J, leaving 8 bases unmatched. The CDR3 bases are TGCGCCAGCAGCCAAGATACGCTAGCGGGAGTTGGCGGGGAGCTGTTTTTT. Encoded protein: CASSQDTLAGVGGELFF.

The V call is TRBV5-4, the J call TRBJ2-7; 10 bases are shared with TRBD2. With 0 bases clipped from V and 1 base from J, the junction kept 4 bases outside the gene matches. The CDR3 is made up of 16 amino acids. Germline V CDR1 and CDR2: SGHNT, YYREEE (reference sequence). The CDR3 protein is CASSLGASGGSYEQYF. DNA for the CDR3: TGTGCCAGCAGCTTGGGAGCTAGCGGGGGTTCCTACGAGCAGTACTTC.

This clone was counted only a few times. The chain is built from TRBV7-9 and TRBJ1-4; D might be TRBD1 (5 bases). Trimming stripped 5 bases from V and 5 bases from J, with 9 bases between. This CDR3 has 13 amino acids. From germline, CDR1 is SEHNR and CDR2 FQNEAQ (reference sequence). In DNA, the CDR3 is TGTGCCAGCAGCCCCCAGGGAAATGAAAAACTGTTTTTT. Translating it yields CASSPQGNEKLFF.

This clone was observed a few times. For the CDR3, the DNA is TGTGCCAGTAGTAAATCAGCCGGGACTAGCGACTACGAGCAGTACTTC. Translation gives CASSKSAGTSDYEQYF. The chain links TRBV19 to TRBJ2-7, with TRBD2 matching over 10 bases. The V gene end was trimmed by 4 bases and the J gene end by 3 bases; junction bases not matched to a gene: 9. The CDR3 spans 16 residues. CDR1 LNHDA and CDR2 SQIVND come from the germline V gene (reference sequence).

J is TRBJ2-1 and V is TRBV14; 12 bases are shared with TRBD2. CDR3 length: 15 amino acids. The germline gives CDR1 SGHDN, CDR2 FVKESK. Trimming removed 3 bases from V and 7 bases from J; junction bases left unmatched: 4. Written as DNA, the CDR3 is TGTGCCAGCAGCCACCTAGCGGGAGGGCCGAATGAGCAGTTCTTC. Translating gives CASSHLAGGPNEQFF. Variable domain in full (rest from reference TRBV14 and TRBJ2-1): EAGVTQFPSHSVIEKGQTVTLRCDPISGHDNLYWYRRVMGKEIKFLLHFVKESKQDESGMPNNRFLAERTGGTYSTLKVQPAELEDSGVYFCASSHLAGGPNEQFFGPGTRLTVL.

In its sample, this clone was seen a few times. V and J are TRBV27 and TRBJ2-2, with D tentatively TRBD1 (6 bases). Germline CDR1 is MNHEY and CDR2 is SMNVEV (reference sequence). This CDR3 comprises 13 residues. The V end lost 3 bases, the J end lost 7 bases, and 9 bases lay between the germline ends. The CDR3 DNA is TGTGCCAGCAGTTTTGGGGGCGGCGGGGAGCTGTTTTTT. Translated, it gives CASSFGGGGELFF.

V usage is TRBV2 and J usage is TRBJ2-3, with TRBD2 matching 12 bases. The CDR3 is 16 residues long. Germline CDR1 and CDR2: SNHLY and FYNNEI. V lost 6 bases to trimming and J lost 2 bases; unmatched junction nucleotides: 6. CDR3 in amino acids: CASRAGTSGFTDTQYF. In DNA form, the CDR3 reads TGTGCCAGCAGAGCCGGGACTAGCGGGTTCACAGATACGCAGTATTTT.

This clone has just a few counts. J is TRBJ2-7 and V is TRBV19, with 7 bases identical to TRBD2. The germline gives CDR1 LNHDA, CDR2 SQIVND (reference sequence). V gave up 7 bases and J gave up 2 bases; unmatched junction bases: 11. There are 15 residues in the CDR3. The chain's CDR3 is CASKVGGSATYEQYF. In DNA, the CDR3 is TGTGCCAGTAAGGTCGGCGGGAGTGCTACCTACGAGCAGTACTTC.

Here the CDR3 reads CASSEGLAPYNEQFF. The CDR3 DNA follows: TGCGCCAGCAGCGAGGGACTAGCGCCTTACAATGAGCAGTTCTTC. V gene TRBV5-1 combines with J gene TRBJ2-1; 10 bases fit TRBD2. This CDR3 spans 15 amino acids. The ends lost 4 bases at V and 4 bases at J; junction bases unmatched: 5. Germline CDR1 SGHRS, CDR2 YFSETQ. Using reference TRBV5-1 and TRBJ2-1 for the parts outside the CDR3, the full variable domain is KAGVTQTPRYLIKTRGQQVTLSCSPISGHRSVSWYQQTPGQGLQFLFEYFSETQRNKGNFPGRFSGRQFSNSRSEMNVSTLELGDSALYLCASSEGLAPYNEQFFGPGTRLTVL.

The chain uses TRBV28 and TRBJ2-7, with D perhaps TRBD2 (5 bases). Germline CDR1 and CDR2: MDHEN and SYDVKM. The CDR3 totals 15 residues. Trimming stripped 4 bases from V and 3 bases from J, with 16 bases between. CDR3 region: CASSSPGSADYEQYF. The CDR3 nucleotides are TGTGCCAGCAGTTCCCCAGGTAGCGCGGACTACGAGCAGTACTTC.

The rearrangement links TRBV28 to TRBJ2-7, with 10 bases that match TRBD1. The CDR3 has 13 residues. With V trimmed by 7 bases and J by 3 bases, 3 bases remained unmatched. The germline gives CDR1 MDHEN, CDR2 SYDVKM. The CDR3 region has the DNA TGTGCCAGCACGGGACAGGGGAACTACGAGCAGTACTTC. This gives the protein CASTGQGNYEQYF.

This clone was found a few times. This rearrangement joins TRBV6-5 to TRBJ2-2; a possible D gene is TRBD1 (6 bases). CDR1 is MNHEY, CDR2 SVGAGI, per germline. V lost 7 bases to trimming and J lost 1 base, with 10 bases between them. This CDR3 region has 14 residues. The CDR3 coding sequence is TGTGCCAGCACCTTGGACAGGAACACCGGGGAGCTGTTTTTT. Protein: CASTLDRNTGELFF.

The rearrangement joins TRBV6-6 to TRBJ2-1, with 8 bases aligning to TRBD2. After removal of 5 bases from V and 5 bases from J, the junction contained 5 bases not matched to a gene. The CDR3 is made up of 14 amino acids. Germline CDR1 is MNHNY and CDR2 is SVGAGI (reference sequence). The CDR3 DNA sequence: TGTGCCAGCAGTCCCGGGACTAGGGACAATGAGCAGTTCTTC. Its protein is CASSPGTRDNEQFF.

The CDR3 nucleotides read TGTGCCAGCAGTTCAGGGGACACCACATATGGTGAAGCTTTCTTT. Amino acids: CASSSGDTTYGEAFF. The chain employs TRBV27 and TRBJ1-1; TRBD1 might be the D (6 bases). Deletions cut 4 bases from V and 7 bases from J, with 19 bases between. CDR3 length equals 15 residues. The germline V gene has CDR1 MNHEY and CDR2 SMNVEV (reference sequence).

This clone has a handful of counts. The rearrangement joins TRBV9 to TRBJ2-1; D remains unclear. Trimming removed 0 bases at V and 0 bases at J, with 10 bases between. Germline values: CDR1 SGDLS, CDR2 YYNGEE. CDR3 length: 16 residues. The CDR3 bases are TGTGCCAGCAGCGTAGGAGCCACGAGCTCCTACAATGAGCAGTTCTTC. Its protein product is CASSVGATSSYNEQFF.